This section outlines one T cell receptor beta chain sequence together with its context. Every contributor of samples was a Caucasian grown-up residing in Nashville, Tennessee. These data originate in a study of shared clonotypes between healthy human individuals. Trimming stripped 8 bases from V and 6 bases from J, with 11 bases between. The CDR3 extends over 11 amino acids. Germline values: CDR1 DFQATT, CDR2 SNEGSKA (reference sequence). Each cell subset's genomic DNA was divided evenly among several immunoSEQ plates. Here immunoSEQ multiplex PCR was the method, and the copy in TCRdb shows in-frame clones only, minus some. This repertoire shows under 1,100,000 clones, roughly 74% found once; its top ten account for 0.55% to 0.7%.

This TCR was sampled from a man aged 18-30 years in good health. Some clones in this sample may be carry-over from other donors' samples. This chain uses TRBV20-1 with TRBJ2-1; the D is unclear. Sequencing was done on a sample of memory CD4+ T cells from PBMCs. Stated subset: CD45RA-negative fraction. CDR3 loop: CSPGGINEQFF. The CDR3, as DNA: TGCAGTCCCGGTGGGATCAATGAGCAGTTCTTC.